A single sample gave rise to the 32 T cell receptor beta chains below, sequenced in a study of blood T cells in healthy people across ages. The second PCR ran roughly 6 to 11 cycles with a sample-barcoded 5' primer and J-beta primers. TCRdb re-derived calls from the 5' RACE reads in MiXCR, one entry per CDR3 protein. The table records about 680,000 distinct CDR3 sequences, 45% to 50% of them present only once. The sample consisted of blood. The origin of the receptors is a woman aged 55-70 years in good health.

The chain joins TRBV28 to TRBJ1-4, with D unclear. CDR3 length equals 12 residues. Between the trimmed V and J ends, which lost 5 bases and 4 bases, there was a span of 5 bases. Germline CDR1 and CDR2: MDHEN and SYDVKM. CDR3 in DNA: TGTGCCAGCAGTGGATATAATGAAAAACTGTTTTTT. Translation gives CASSGYNEKLFF. Variable domain in full (rest from reference TRBV28 and TRBJ1-4): DVKVTQSSRYLVKRTGEKVFLECVQDMDHENMFWYRQDPGLGLRLIYFSYDVKMKEKGDIPEGYSVSREKKERFSLILESASTNQTSMYLCASSGYNEKLFFGSGTQLSVL.

This clonotype was seen only a few times. The V gene is TRBV5-1, the J gene TRBJ2-7, with D maybe TRBD2 (7 bases). This CDR3 has 20 amino acids. The germline gives CDR1 SGHRS, CDR2 YFSETQ. V was trimmed by 0 bases and J by 1 base, leaving 26 bases between them. DNA of the CDR3: TGCGCCAGCAGCTTGGATCCGACGTCCGGACGGGGGGCCGTGTCCTACGAGCAGTACTTC. This translates into CASSLDPTSGRGAVSYEQYF.

This clonotype has just a few counts. The chain recombines TRBV29-1 with TRBJ2-3; D is unresolved. CDR3 length: 12 amino acids. V shed 8 bases and J shed 0 bases, with 9 bases lying between them. Germline CDR1 is SQVTM and CDR2 is ANQGSEA. The CDR3 reads CSWGPSTDTQYF. Written as DNA, the CDR3 is TGCAGCTGGGGTCCTAGCACAGATACGCAGTATTTT.

This clonotype was counted between two and nine times. V and J are TRBV29-1 and TRBJ2-5; D might be TRBD2 (6 bases). Looked up from germline, CDR1 is SQVTM and CDR2 is ANQGSEA. The CDR3 is 15 amino acids. The V end lost 4 bases, the J end lost 5 bases, and 20 bases lay between the germline ends. The CDR3 region has the DNA TGCAGCGTTGGGTTCGGGGGAGTCGGTAGGGAGACCCAGTACTTC. This codes for CSVGFGGVGRETQYF.

The sample holds a few counts of this clonotype. V gene TRBV12-3 or TRBV12-4 combines with J gene TRBJ1-4; 8 nucleotides agree with TRBD1. The CDR3 sequence is 17 residues long. With 5 bases clipped from V and 3 bases from J, the junction kept 11 bases outside the gene matches. In DNA form, the CDR3 reads TGTGCCAGCAGTCGGACAGGGTTGATTTCCCCTAATGAAAAACTGTTTTTT. It yields the protein CASSRTGLISPNEKLFF.

CDR3 in amino acids: CSVGQGEYEQYF. CDR3 in DNA: TGCAGCGTTGGGCAGGGGGAATACGAGCAGTACTTC. The genes are TRBV29-1 and TRBJ2-7; 7 nucleotides align to TRBD1. Germline trimming cut 4 bases from V and 4 bases from J; bases unmatched to any gene: 4. This CDR3 is built from 12 residues. In germline, CDR1 is SQVTM, CDR2 ANQGSEA.

This clonotype has a handful of counts. This chain joins TRBV9 and TRBJ2-1, with TRBD2 matching 9 bases. This CDR3 is 13 amino acids long. V shed 2 bases, J shed 7 bases, and the junction held 1 base outside the gene matches. CDR1 and CDR2 (germline): SGDLS, YYNGEE. The CDR3 loop is CASSVAGGNEQFF. The CDR3 nucleotides read TGTGCCAGCAGCGTCGCGGGAGGGAATGAGCAGTTCTTC. Together with reference TRBV9 and TRBJ2-1, the CDR3 gives the full variable domain: DSGVTQTPKHLITATGQRVTLRCSPRSGDLSVYWYQQSLDQGLQFLIQYYNGEERAKGNILERFSAQQFPDLHSELNLSSLELGDSALYFCASSVAGGNEQFFGPGTRLTVL.

This clonotype was detected once. CDR3 region: CASSLGGYGQPQHF. In DNA, the CDR3 is TGTGCCAGCAGCCTTGGGGGGTACGGACAGCCCCAGCATTTT. The V and J genes are TRBV9 and TRBJ1-5, with TRBD1 as a possible D gene (5 bases). V gave up 4 bases and J gave up 7 bases, with 15 bases separating them. This CDR3 is 14 amino acids long. CDR1 and CDR2 (germline): SGDLS, YYNGEE.

The chain combines TRBV5-1 with TRBJ2-7, with D perhaps TRBD1 (6 bases). V lost 0 bases and J lost 2, with 12 bases in between. This CDR3 has 15 amino acids. Germline CDR1 and CDR2: SGHRS and YFSETQ. The CDR3 bases are TGCGCCAGCAGCTTGGTAGGGGGAAACCCCTACGAGCAGTACTTC. It codes for CASSLVGGNPYEQYF.

The chain combines TRBV25-1 with TRBJ1-1, with D uncertain. The CDR3 extends over 13 amino acids. Germline V gene lookup returns CDR1 MGHDK and CDR2 SYGVNS. V was trimmed by 8 bases and J by 1 base, leaving 11 bases between them. In DNA, the CDR3 is TGTGCCAGCGCCTTGGAAGGGAACACTGAAGCTTTCTTT. Translated: CASALEGNTEAFF.

This sequence joins TRBV7-2 and TRBJ2-5; 11 positions agree with TRBD2. The J call could be wrong; TRBJ2-7 is a better fit for the DNA end. The germline gives CDR1 SGHTA, CDR2 FQGNSA. This CDR3 comprises 16 residues. The DNA of the CDR3 is TGTGCCAGCAGCTCCTCGACTAGCGGGATGGGGTACGAGCAGTACTTC. Translating gives CASSSSTSGMGYEQYF.

This chain links TRBV3-1 with TRBJ2-1, with a weak D call TRBD2 (6 bases). The CDR3 extends over 15 amino acids. V gave up 1 base and J gave up 2 bases, with 9 bases separating them. Germline loops: CDR1 LGHDT, CDR2 YNNKEL (reference sequence). This chain's CDR3 is CASSQGLAPYNEQFF. In DNA, the CDR3 is TGTGCCAGCAGCCAAGGCCTAGCGCCCTACAATGAGCAGTTCTTC.

The V gene is TRBV20-1, the J gene TRBJ2-3; TRBD2 aligns across 12 bases. The CDR3 runs to 17 residues. J was trimmed by 2 bases and V by 0 bases; bases with no gene match: 6. CDR1 is DFQATT and CDR2 is SNEGSKA in the germline V gene (reference sequence). The CDR3 here is CSARDPASGRATDTQYF. CDR3 nucleotide sequence: TGCAGTGCTAGAGATCCCGCTAGCGGGAGGGCCACAGATACGCAGTATTTT.

This clonotype was seen a few times. V and J are TRBV12-3 or TRBV12-4 and TRBJ2-5, with a tentative D call TRBD1 (5 bases). CDR3 length equals 14 residues. The V gene lost 0 bases and the J gene lost 5 bases, with 10 bases spanning the gap. The CDR3 region is CASSLAQGSETQYF. The DNA for the CDR3 is TGTGCCAGCAGTTTAGCGCAGGGATCCGAGACCCAGTACTTC.

This clonotype was picked up a small number of times. The J gene is TRBJ2-1, the V gene TRBV7-6; 12 positions agree with TRBD2. V shed 1 base and J 9 bases; nucleotides not matched to a gene: 4. Germline values: CDR1 SGHVS, CDR2 FNYEAQ. The CDR3 runs to 15 residues. CDR3 region: CASSLGLAGGTEQFF. CDR3 nucleotide sequence: TGTGCCAGCAGCTTAGGGCTAGCGGGAGGGACTGAGCAGTTCTTC. Supplemented by reference TRBV7-6 and TRBJ2-1, the full variable domain reads GAGVSQSPRYKVTKRGQDVALRCDPISGHVSLYWYRQALGQGPEFLTYFNYEAQQDKSGLPNDRFSAERPEGSISTLTIQRTEQRDSAMYRCASSLGLAGGTEQFFGPGTRLTVL.

This clonotype was detected a few times. The gene calls are TRBV29-1 and TRBJ2-6; D is unclear. This CDR3 has 16 residues. CDR1 and CDR2 from the germline V gene are SQVTM and ANQGSEA. Trimming took off 0 bases at V and 1 base at J, with 10 bases between the two ends. CDR3 in DNA: TGCAGCGTTGAAGATGGGGAATCGTCTGGGGCCAACGTCCTGACTTTC. Its translation: CSVEDGESSGANVLTF.

The gene calls are TRBV4-2 and TRBJ2-5; 16 bases line up with TRBD2. This CDR3 is 17 amino acids long. Germline V gene sequence: CDR1 LGHNA, CDR2 YNFKEQ. J was trimmed by 2 bases and V by 4 bases; bases with no gene match: 4. CDR3 loop: CASSRGTSGRVQETQYF. The CDR3 DNA sequence: TGTGCCAGCAGCCGAGGGACTAGCGGGAGGGTGCAAGAGACCCAGTACTTC.

V gene TRBV20-1 combines with J gene TRBJ2-7, with D possibly called TRBD1 or TRBD2 (5 bases each). The CDR3 runs 14 residues. V dropped 6 bases and J dropped 0 bases, with 15 bases sitting between them. Germline values: CDR1 DFQATT, CDR2 SNEGSKA (reference sequence). CDR3 DNA: TGCAGTGCCGAGGGACGAGAGACCTCCTACGAGCAGTACTTC. Its protein product is CSAEGRETSYEQYF.

This chain links TRBV12-3 or TRBV12-4 with TRBJ1-1, with D perhaps TRBD1 (6 bases). The CDR3 covers 13 residues. Trimming removed 8 bases at V and 1 base at J, with 11 bases between. The CDR3 loop reads CASGGRGNTEAFF. In nucleotides, the CDR3 is TGTGCCAGCGGGGGCAGGGGGAACACTGAAGCTTTCTTT.

This clonotype was observed a few times. This chain connects TRBV28 to TRBJ2-1, with D tentatively TRBD1 (6 bases). CDR3 length equals 16 residues. Germline CDR1 reads MDHEN; CDR2 reads SYDVKM. The germline V and J ends were trimmed by 3 bases and 3 bases, with 15 bases remaining between them. In DNA, the CDR3 is TGTGCCAGCAGTTTCTTAACCTGGACAGACTACAATGAGCAGTTCTTC. Its protein product is CASSFLTWTDYNEQFF. The variable domain in full, completed from reference TRBV28 and TRBJ2-1, reads DVKVTQSSRYLVKRTGEKVFLECVQDMDHENMFWYRQDPGLGLRLIYFSYDVKMKEKGDIPEGYSVSREKKERFSLILESASTNQTSMYLCASSFLTWTDYNEQFFGPGTRLTVL.

The rearrangement joins TRBV7-9 to TRBJ1-1; maybe TRBD1 (5 bases). This CDR3 comprises 16 residues. CDR1 SEHNR and CDR2 FQNEAQ come from the germline V gene (reference sequence). V lost 5 bases and J 0 bases, leaving 16 bases between the germline ends. The CDR3 region is CASSLRQTGMNTEAFF. CDR3 nucleotide sequence: TGTGCCAGCAGCCTTAGACAGACGGGGATGAACACTGAAGCTTTCTTT.

The V and J genes are TRBV6-6 and TRBJ2-7; D may be TRBD1 (6 bases). V lost 2 bases and J 2 bases, leaving 13 bases between the germline ends. The CDR3 sequence is 15 residues long. Germline values: CDR1 MNHNY, CDR2 SVGAGI (reference sequence). CDR3: CASSYSTGTPYEQYF. CDR3 nucleotides: TGTGCCAGCAGTTACAGTACCGGGACACCCTACGAGCAGTACTTC.

This clonotype has ten or more counts. This sequence joins TRBV6-6 and TRBJ2-7, with 7 bases identical to TRBD2. J was trimmed by 3 bases and V by 6 bases; bases with no gene match: 11. The CDR3 totals 15 residues. Germline lookup yields CDR1 MNHNY and CDR2 SVGAGI (reference sequence). CDR3 sequence reads: CASRTGRGSLYEQYF. CDR3 DNA sequence: TGTGCCAGCAGAACGGGGAGGGGTTCCCTCTACGAGCAGTACTTC.

J is TRBJ1-2 and V is TRBV6-1; TRBD1 might be the D (6 bases). The V gene's germline CDR1 is MNHNS and CDR2 SASEGT. The CDR3 contains 14 residues. The V end was cut by 2 bases, the J end by 7 bases, with 14 bases between. CDR3 sequence (DNA): TGTGCCAGCAGTGAAAGGGGCAGGGGAGGTGGCTACACCTTC. Translating gives CASSERGRGGGYTF.

The chain employs TRBV4-3 and TRBJ1-6; D gene unclear. The germline V gene encodes CDR1 LGHNA and CDR2 YSLEER. V was shortened by 4 bases and J by 0 bases, with 7 bases between the two germline ends. This CDR3 region has 15 residues. CDR3 DNA sequence: TGCGCCAGCAGCCGCGATAGCTCCTATAATTCACCCCTCCACTTT. Protein: CASSRDSSYNSPLHF.

In its sample, this clonotype was seen many times. The chain has TRBV29-1 and TRBJ2-3; 10 bases fit TRBD2. J was trimmed by 2 bases and V by 3 bases; bases with no gene match: 11. Germline V gene lookup returns CDR1 SQVTM and CDR2 ANQGSEA. The CDR3 contains 17 residues. The CDR3: CSVEASGRAENTDTQYF. CDR3 in DNA: TGCAGCGTTGAGGCCAGCGGGAGGGCCGAGAACACAGATACGCAGTATTTT.

The chain has TRBV5-1 and TRBJ2-5; D is perhaps TRBD1 or TRBD2 (6 bases each). Trimming removed 4 bases at V and 5 bases at J, with 18 bases between. CDR3 length equals 15 residues. Looked up from germline, CDR1 is SGHRS and CDR2 is YFSETQ. CDR3 nucleotide sequence: TGCGCCAGCAGCCGATCCTCGGGGGCTGAGGAGACCCAGTACTTC. This encodes CASSRSSGAEETQYF.

This clonotype occurred a few times. This chain links TRBV7-2 with TRBJ2-3; D is unclear. V lost 7 bases and J 4 bases, leaving 18 bases between the germline ends. This CDR3 has 15 amino acids. The germline gives CDR1 SGHTA, CDR2 FQGNSA. The CDR3 DNA reads as TGTGCCAGCATCAAACACGGGCGGATGGCAGATACGCAGTATTTT. Its translation: CASIKHGRMADTQYF. Full variable domain (missing parts from reference TRBV7-2 and TRBJ2-3): GAGVSQSPSNKVTEKGKDVELRCDPISGHTALYWYRQSLGQGLEFLIYFQGNSAPDKSGLPSDRFSAERTGGSVSTLTIQRTQQEDSAVYLCASIKHGRMADTQYFGPGTRLTVL.

The table lists this clonotype with a few counts. J is TRBJ1-2 and V is TRBV20-1; TRBD1 agrees at 8 bases. This CDR3 contains 13 residues. Trimming cost V 3 bases and J 7 bases; bases outside gene matches: 7. In germline, CDR1 is DFQATT, CDR2 SNEGSKA (reference sequence). The CDR3 DNA sequence: TGCAGTGCTAGCCAGGGGGCACAGAGTGGCTACACCTTC. Translation: CSASQGAQSGYTF.

This clonotype was found once. The rearrangement links TRBV28 to TRBJ1-1; D may be TRBD1 (5 bases). V dropped 6 bases and J dropped 4 bases, with 18 bases sitting between them. Germline V lookup: CDR1 MDHEN, CDR2 SYDVKM. The CDR3 is 15 residues long. CDR3 bases: TGTGCCAGCAGGTTTTCAGGGTTTGGGGCCACTGAAGCTTTCTTT. Protein sequence: CASRFSGFGATEAFF.

This clonotype was counted many times. V and J are TRBV7-2 and TRBJ2-5; D is possibly TRBD1 (6 bases). There are 14 residues in the CDR3. Germline V CDR1 and CDR2: SGHTA, FQGNSA. V was clipped by 5 bases and J by 0 bases, with 10 bases between them. The CDR3 nucleotides read TGTGCCAGCAGCGTGGGACAATACCAAGAGACCCAGTACTTC. It encodes CASSVGQYQETQYF.

The V and J genes are TRBV20-1 and TRBJ2-7; no firm D call. The V gene lost 6 bases and the J gene lost 0 bases, with 21 bases spanning the gap. CDR1 and CDR2 (germline): DFQATT, SNEGSKA (reference sequence). The CDR3 is 16 amino acids. CDR3 amino acids: CSATDTSARSSYEQYF. The CDR3 DNA reads TGCAGTGCCACCGACACCAGTGCTAGGAGCTCCTACGAGCAGTACTTC.